One TCR beta chain is described in this entry. The sample belongs to a study of blood T cells in healthy people across ages. This CDR3 is 14 amino acids long. Trimming cost V 6 bases and J 4 bases, with 15 bases left between them. A sample-barcoded 5' primer and a J-beta primer mix were used in a second PCR of roughly 6 to 12 cycles. Every cDNA was tagged by a template-switch adaptor with 12 random nucleotides. TCRdb reanalysed the 5' RACE reads using MiXCR and keeps one entry per CDR3 protein. The sample consists of roughly 1,500,000 distinct CDR3 sequences, approximately 42% of them appearing once. Ranging in age from about 6 to 95, the donors were healthy Caucasian individuals from Russia.

The V gene is TRBV12-3 or TRBV12-4, the J gene TRBJ1-1; D is unresolved. The TCR comes from a young woman in good health. Sequencing input: blood. The CDR3 sequence: CASRTTVVGTEAFF. In nucleotides, the CDR3 is TGTGCCAGCAGGACAACCGTTGTCGGCACTGAAGCTTTCTTT.